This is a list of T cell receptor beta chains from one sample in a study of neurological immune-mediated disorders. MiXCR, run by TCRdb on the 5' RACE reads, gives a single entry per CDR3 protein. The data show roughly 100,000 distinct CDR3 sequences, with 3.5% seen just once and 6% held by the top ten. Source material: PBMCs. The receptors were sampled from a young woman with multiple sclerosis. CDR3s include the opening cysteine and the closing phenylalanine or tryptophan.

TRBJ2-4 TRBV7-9 CASSLGGSGAKNIQYF
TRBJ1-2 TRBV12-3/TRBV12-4 CASSLGDGYTF
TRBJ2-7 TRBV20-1 CSARSWQSPYEQYF
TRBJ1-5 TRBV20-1 CSARSGTVNNQPQHF
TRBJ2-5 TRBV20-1 CSARRQETQYF
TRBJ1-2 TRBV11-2 CASSFGSYGYTF
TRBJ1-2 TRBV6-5 CASSYSMMGSYGYTF
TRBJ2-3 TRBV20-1 CSALAVDTDTQYF
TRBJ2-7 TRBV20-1 CSARDLKGGRDEQYF
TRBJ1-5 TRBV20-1 CSARASPGFGNQPQHF
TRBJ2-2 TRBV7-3 CATTRAGGDTGELFF
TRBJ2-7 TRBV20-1 CSARDQLDYEQYF
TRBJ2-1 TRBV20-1 CSAREREYEQFF
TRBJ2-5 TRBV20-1 CSAELASYQETQYF
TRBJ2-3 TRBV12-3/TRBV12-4 CASSSGRGTDTQYF
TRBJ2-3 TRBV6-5 CASSYSTGLARGSGTDTQYF
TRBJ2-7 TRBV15 CATARGWEPYEQYF
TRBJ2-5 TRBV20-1 CSARVLEGTQYF
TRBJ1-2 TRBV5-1 CASSAGPGQSYGYTF
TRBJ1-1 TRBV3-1 CASSQEDWGSTTEAFF
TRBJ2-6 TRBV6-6 CASSSETNSGANVLTF
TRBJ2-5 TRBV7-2 CASSRSSQETQYF
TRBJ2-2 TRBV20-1 CSAREDSLNTGELFF
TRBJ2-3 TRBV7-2 CASSLGTSGEGGTDTQYF
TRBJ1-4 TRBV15 CATSRVRDRGPATNEKLFF
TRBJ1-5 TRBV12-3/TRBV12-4 CASSLAYTLSNQPQHF
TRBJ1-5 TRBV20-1 CSAQEPSNQPQHF
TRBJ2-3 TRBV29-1 CSVDRGSDTQYF
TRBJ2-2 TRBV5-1 CASRETQTGELFF
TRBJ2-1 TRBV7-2 CASSLAGGAYNEQFF
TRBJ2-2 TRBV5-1 CASTGTPPAGELFF
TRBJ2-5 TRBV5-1 CASSSTGAETQYF
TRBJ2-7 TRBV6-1 CASSEALTSGRKEQYF
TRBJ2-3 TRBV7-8 CASSLGRGSGGPSVNTDTQYF
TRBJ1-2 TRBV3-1 CASSQDLGDDYGYTF
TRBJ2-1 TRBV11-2 CASSLGGGWSSSYNEQFF
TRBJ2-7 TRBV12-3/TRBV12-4 CASSTPGPASHEQYF
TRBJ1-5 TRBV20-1 CSAYLAGGNQPQHF
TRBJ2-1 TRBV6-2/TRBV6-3 CASSYSGEYNEQFF
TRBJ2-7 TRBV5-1 CASSWGRGAPYEQYF
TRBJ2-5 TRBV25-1 CASSESGTSGMGETQYF
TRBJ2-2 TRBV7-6 CASSLEWGITGELFF
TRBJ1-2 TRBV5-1 CASSLQGLNYGYTF
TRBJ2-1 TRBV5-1 CASSSKGRGYEQFF
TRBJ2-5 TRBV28 CASSHRLAGGETQYF
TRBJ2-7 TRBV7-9 CASSLVGTSSYEQYF
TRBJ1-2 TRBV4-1 CASSQVGQGAPGYTF
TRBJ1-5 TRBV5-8 CASQHQGYNQPQHF
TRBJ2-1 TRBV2 CASMKGTISYNEQFF
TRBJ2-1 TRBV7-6 CASSQTSGRATYNEQFF